Listed below are T cell receptor beta chains from one sample, sequenced in a study of shared clonotypes between healthy human individuals. Sequencing used immunoSEQ multiplex PCR; TCRdb keeps in-frame clones, though not all of them. Found here are hundreds of thousands of clones, approximately 96% of them singletons; the top ten hold around 0.1%. The specimen sequenced was naive CD8+ T cells sorted from blood. All receptors derive from a young woman in good health. CDR3s include the opening cysteine and the closing phenylalanine or tryptophan. A D gene is named only where the DNA matches it firmly. Only some rows state a clone size, as once, few, many or a class for expanded clones.

j_call | d_call | clone_size | v_call | cdr3_nt | cdr3_aa
TRBJ2-7 | TRBD2 | - | TRBV7-9 | TGTGCCAGCAGCTTAAGTTTGAGCGGGAGCTCCTACGAGCAGTACTTC | CASSLSLSGSSYEQYF
TRBJ2-7 | - | - | TRBV15 | TGTGCCACCAGCAGGGGGCGGGAACCTACCTACGAGCAGTACTTC | CATSRGREPTYEQYF
TRBJ2-7 | TRBD1 | - | TRBV18 | TGTGCCAGCTCACCCCTATCAGGACAGGGGCCCTACGAGCAGTACTTC | CASSPLSGQGPYEQYF
TRBJ2-1 | - | once | TRBV7-6 | TGTGCCAGCAGCTTAGCCGTAATAGCCACTCCTCAACATGAGCAGTTCTTC | CASSLAVIATPQHEQFF
TRBJ2-1 | TRBD2 | once | TRBV6-5 | TGTGCCAGCAGTTACCCCCGGGAGGGGGCCTACAATGAGCAGTTCTTC | CASSYPREGAYNEQFF
TRBJ2-7 | - | - | TRBV7-8 | TGTGCCAGCAGCTTAGAGGGGGGCGAGCAGTACTTC | CASSLEGGEQYF
TRBJ2-1 | TRBD2 | - | TRBV5-6 | TGTGCCAGCAGCTCGACTAGCGGGACCTACAATGAGCAGTTCTTC | CASSSTSGTYNEQFF
TRBJ2-1 | TRBD2 | - | TRBV7-8 | TGTGCCAGCAGCTCCGGACTAGCGGACAATGAGCAGTTCTTC | CASSSGLADNEQFF
TRBJ2-3 | TRBD2 | - | TRBV27 | TGTGCCAGCAGTATCGGGACTAGCGGAACAGATACGCAGTATTTT | CASSIGTSGTDTQYF
TRBJ2-5 | - | - | TRBV28 | TGTGCCAGCAGTTTAGGGGTCTACCAAGAGACCCAGTACTTC | CASSLGVYQETQYF
TRBJ2-7 | - | - | TRBV27 | TGTGCCAGCACTCGAACTATCGGATTGTACGAGCAGTACTTC | CASTRTIGLYEQYF
TRBJ1-5 | - | once | TRBV19 | TGTGCCAGTAGTAGTAGTTATAGCAATCAGCCCCAGCATTTT | CASSSSYSNQPQHF
TRBJ2-1 | TRBD2 | - | TRBV27 | TGTGCCAGCAGTTTATCGTCCGATACTAGCGGATACAATGAGCAGTTCTTC | CASSLSSDTSGYNEQFF
TRBJ2-2 | - | - | TRBV11-2 | TGTGCCAGCAGCTTAGAATCCTGGACAGTGAACACCGGGGAGCTGTTTTTT | CASSLESWTVNTGELFF
TRBJ2-7 | TRBD1 | - | TRBV27 | TGTGCCAGCAGTCGAGGGACAGGACCCTACGAGCAGTACTTC | CASSRGTGPYEQYF
TRBJ2-7 | TRBD2 | once | TRBV28 | TGTGCCAGCCGACTAGCGGGGGGCTACGAGCAGTACTTC | CASRLAGGYEQYF
TRBJ2-1 | - | - | TRBV5-6 | TGTGCCAGCAGCTTTTCCCAGGGTACGAACAATGAGCAGTTCTTC | CASSFSQGTNNEQFF
TRBJ1-5 | - | - | TRBV11-2 | TGTGCCAGCAGCTACCTCACGGGGTGGCCCCAGCATTTT | CASSYLTGWPQHF
TRBJ2-7 | TRBD2 | - | TRBV28 | TGTGCCAGCAGTGCCGAGCGGGGTCTAGCGGAGGGTTCATACGAGCAGTACTTC | CASSAERGLAEGSYEQYF
TRBJ2-7 | TRBD2 | - | TRBV2 | TGTGCCAGCAGTCCGACTAGCGGGAGGTCCTACGAGCAGTACTTC | CASSPTSGRSYEQYF
TRBJ2-3 | - | - | TRBV28 | TGTGCCAGCAGTGTCACAGGTGTAGATACGCAGTATTTT | CASSVTGVDTQYF
TRBJ1-2 | TRBD1 | - | TRBV28 | TGTGCCAGCAGTCGGCAGGGGGCCTCGTTGAGCTATGGCTACACCTTC | CASSRQGASLSYGYTF
TRBJ1-1 | - | - | TRBV19 | TGTGCCAGTAGTATAGGGGGGGCGAACACTGAAGCTTTCTTT | CASSIGGANTEAFF
TRBJ2-1 | - | - | TRBV9 | TGTGCCAGCAGCGGAGGAGACACACGCCGCAATGAGCAGTTCTTC | CASSGGDTRRNEQFF
TRBJ2-7 | TRBD2 | - | TRBV5-8 | TGTGCCTCAGCCTGGACTAGCGGGAACTACGAGCAGTACTTC | CASAWTSGNYEQYF
TRBJ2-5 | - | - | TRBV13 | TGTGCCAGCAGCTTCTTCGAAGGGAGTCGGGAGACCCAGTACTTC | CASSFFEGSRETQYF
TRBJ2-2 | TRBD2 | - | TRBV27 | TGTGCCAGCAGTTTACTAGCGGGAGGCGGTCACCGGGAGCTGTTTTTT | CASSLLAGGGHRELFF
TRBJ2-7 | - | - | TRBV7-8 | TGTGCCAGCAGCTTAGTGGCAGGGGGGGAGTACGAGCAGTACTTC | CASSLVAGGEYEQYF
TRBJ1-2 | - | - | TRBV11-1 | TGTGCCAGCAGCCCCCCCGGTGTACCGTCATATGGCTACACCTTC | CASSPPGVPSYGYTF
TRBJ1-1 | - | - | TRBV4-1 | TGCGCCAGCAGCCAAGACAGGGGTGCTGAAGCTTTCTTT | CASSQDRGAEAFF
TRBJ2-3 | - | - | TRBV9 | TGTGCCAGCTCACTGGAAATTCAGGGGGGAACAGATACGCAGTATTTT | CASSLEIQGGTDTQYF
TRBJ2-7 | TRBD2 | - | TRBV7-9 | TGTGCCAGCAGCTCACGGACTAGCGGGTTATACGAGCAGTACTTC | CASSSRTSGLYEQYF
TRBJ1-1 | - | - | TRBV9 | TGTGCCAGCAGCCCAGAAGTGGGAACTGAAGCTTTCTTT | CASSPEVGTEAFF
TRBJ1-1 | - | - | TRBV5-1 | TGCGCCAGCAGCCTGCGACACACGAACACTGAAGCTTTCTTT | CASSLRHTNTEAFF
TRBJ2-1 | - | - | TRBV14 | TGTGCCAGCAGATCAGGGACGGGGACCTACAATGAGCAGTTCTTC | CASRSGTGTYNEQFF
TRBJ2-1 | - | - | TRBV28 | TGTGCCAGCAGTTCTCCCCGAGACGTTTACAATGAGCAGTTCTTC | CASSSPRDVYNEQFF
TRBJ2-7 | TRBD2 | - | TRBV28 | TGTGCCAGCAGTCGGGCCGGGGAGGGTCCCTACGAGCAGTACTTC | CASSRAGEGPYEQYF
TRBJ1-6 | TRBD1 | - | TRBV10-2 | TGCGCCAGCAGCCCAGGACAGGGAGGATCACCCCTCCACTTT | CASSPGQGGSPLHF
TRBJ2-7 | - | - | TRBV6-5 | TGTGCCAGTGGGGATTCCTACGAGCAGTACTTC | CASGDSYEQYF
TRBJ2-1 | - | - | TRBV16 | TGTGCCAGCAGCCACCGACAAGGACTAATCAATGAGCAGTTCTTC | CASSHRQGLINEQFF